What follows are 26 T cell receptor beta chains derived from one specimen sequenced in a study of blood T cell repertoires in COVID-19. Measured with immunoSEQ multiplex PCR; TCRdb has only the in-frame clones, and not every one. The sample lists roughly 190,000 clones; around 79% were seen once. The sample was peripheral blood. The receptors were gathered from a woman in her forties or fifties with acute or convalescent COVID-19.

The chain has TRBV19 and TRBJ2-5; 8 bases are a match to TRBD2. The CDR3 has 15 residues. Per germline, CDR1 LNHDA and CDR2 SQIVND (reference sequence). Trimming at V came to 8 bases and at J to 4 bases, leaving 12 bases not matched to a gene. The CDR3 coding sequence is TGTGCCAGTGCACCATACCAGCGGGGGCGAGAGACCCAGTACTTC. This sequence encodes CASAPYQRGRETQYF.

The J gene is TRBJ2-2, the V gene TRBV10-1; 13 bases map to TRBD2. Germline loops: CDR1 WNHNN, CDR2 SYGVQD (reference sequence). V lost 6 bases, J lost 6 bases, and 10 bases stayed unmatched. The CDR3 loop spans 17 amino acids. CDR3 loop: CASRGLAGQGVSGELFF. In DNA form, the CDR3 reads TGCGCCAGCAGGGGACTAGCGGGGCAGGGGGTTTCCGGGGAGCTGTTTTTT.

The CDR3 loop reads CASSQGFLSEAFF. CDR3 coding DNA: TGTGCCAGCAGTCAGGGTTTTTTATCCGAAGCTTTCTTT. The chain employs TRBV3-1 (or the pseudogene TRBV3-2) and TRBJ1-1, with D possibly matching TRBD1 (5 bases). CDR3 length equals 13 residues. The V gene's germline CDR1 is LGHDT and CDR2 YNNKEL (reference sequence). V was trimmed by 6 bases and J by 8 bases, leaving 16 bases between them.

CDR3 region: CASSFTTGNYGYTF. The CDR3 DNA is TGTGCCAGCAGCTTCACGACAGGGAACTATGGCTACACCTTC. This chain uses TRBV5-4 with TRBJ1-2, with TRBD1 matching 7 bases. In germline, CDR1 is SGHNT, CDR2 YYREEE (reference sequence). This CDR3 contains 14 residues. With 2 bases clipped from V and 2 bases from J, the junction kept 3 bases outside the gene matches.

The chain combines TRBV10-2 with TRBJ1-6; unclear D gene. The CDR3 totals 13 residues. Looked up from germline, CDR1 is WSHSY and CDR2 is SAAADI. V lost 6 bases and J 10 bases, leaving 13 bases between the germline ends. The chain's CDR3 is CASSGSTGSPLHF. The CDR3 DNA sequence: TGCGCCAGCAGCGGCAGCACGGGGTCACCCCTCCACTTT.

As regards this clone: One end of the junction fails to match germline, which may point to a read error. V gene TRBV7-7 combines with J gene TRBJ2-1; 10 nucleotides agree with TRBD2. The germline CDR1 and CDR2 sequences are SSHAT and FNYEAQ (reference sequence). The CDR3 length is 15 residues. This CDR3 reads CASSSGVAGGNEQFF. In nucleotides, the CDR3 is TGTGCTAGCAGCTCCGGAGTAGCGGGGGGCAATGAGCAGTTCTTC.

The rearrangement links TRBV9 to TRBJ2-7; 9 bases map to TRBD1. From germline, CDR1 is SGDLS and CDR2 YYNGEE. V dropped 3 bases and J dropped 5; count of bases not matched to a gene: 9. The CDR3 runs 15 residues. This CDR3 is CASSAAGQGIDEQYF. CDR3 DNA sequence: TGTGCCAGCAGCGCCGCGGGACAGGGTATCGACGAGCAGTACTTC.

This clone has only a few counts. The rearrangement joins TRBV5-5 to TRBJ2-7; TRBD1 agrees at 10 bases. This CDR3 region has 16 residues. Germline assignment: CDR1 SGHKS and CDR2 YYEKEE (reference sequence). Trimming cost V 4 bases and J 3 bases; bases outside gene matches: 10. The DNA of the CDR3 is TGTGCCAGCAGCATTTGGGGGACAGGGGCTAACTACGAGCAGTACTTC. This codes for CASSIWGTGANYEQYF. Full variable domain (rest looked up from reference TRBV5-5 and TRBJ2-7): DAGVTQSPTHLIKTRGQQVTLRCSPISGHKSVSWYQQVLGQGPQFIFQYYEKEERGRGNFPDRFSARQFPNYSSELNVNALLLGDSALYLCASSIWGTGANYEQYFGPGTRLTVT.

The J gene is TRBJ2-7, the V gene TRBV18; 9 bases line up with TRBD1. Losses at the gene ends were 2 bases for V and 3 bases for J; bases not matched to a gene: 5. Germline assignment: CDR1 KGHSH and CDR2 LQKENI. The CDR3 covers 15 residues. This chain's CDR3 is CASSPGTGFFYEQYF. The CDR3 DNA reads as TGTGCCAGCTCACCAGGGACAGGGTTTTTCTACGAGCAGTACTTC.

V gene TRBV6-6 combines with J gene TRBJ1-1; 10 nucleotides align to TRBD1. With 8 bases clipped from V and 2 bases from J, the junction kept 5 bases outside the gene matches. The CDR3 runs 14 residues. CDR1 and CDR2 from the germline V gene are MNHNY and SVGAGI (reference sequence). The CDR3 sequence is CASGGQGSNTEAFF. CDR3 coding DNA: TGTGCCAGCGGGGGACAGGGGAGTAACACTGAAGCTTTCTTT.

The rearrangement joins TRBV7-2 to TRBJ1-1, with unresolved D. This CDR3 comprises 13 residues. CDR1 is SGHTA and CDR2 is FQGNSA in the germline V gene. Between the trimmed V and J ends, which lost 1 base and 9 bases, there was a span of 12 bases. The DNA for the CDR3 is TGTGCCAGCAGCTTAGATCTATCCACGCAAGCTTTCTTT. This translates into CASSLDLSTQAFF. Full variable domain (missing parts from reference TRBV7-2 and TRBJ1-1): GAGVSQSPSNKVTEKGKDVELRCDPISGHTALYWYRQSLGQGLEFLIYFQGNSAPDKSGLPSDRFSAERTGGSVSTLTIQRTQQEDSAVYLCASSLDLSTQAFFGQGTRLTVV.

The V and J genes are TRBV30 and TRBJ1-6; D is ambiguous. Looked up from germline, CDR1 is GTSNPN and CDR2 is SVGIG (reference sequence). This CDR3 comprises 17 residues. V dropped 3 bases and J dropped 0 bases, with 15 bases sitting between them. The DNA for the CDR3 is TGTGCCTGGAGAAATCCGGCACGGAGCTCCTATAATTCACCCCTCCACTTT. Residues: CAWRNPARSSYNSPLHF.

The rearrangement links TRBV7-8 to TRBJ2-4; a possible D gene is TRBD2 (6 bases). CDR3 size: 18 residues. Trimming left V 3 bases short and J 1 base short, with 19 bases between. Germline values: CDR1 SGHVS, CDR2 FQNEAQ. The CDR3 reads CASSLREAALGAKNIQYF. DNA of the CDR3: TGTGCCAGCAGCTTGAGGGAGGCGGCGCTCGGGGCCAAAAACATTCAGTACTTC.

This clone was seen only a few times. The genes are TRBV7-9 and TRBJ2-7, with 13 bases fitting TRBD2. Trimming removed 4 bases from V and 9 bases from J; junction bases left unmatched: 6. The CDR3 consists of 14 residues. Germline V CDR1 and CDR2: SEHNR, FQNEAQ (reference sequence). The chain's CDR3 is CASSWEGLAGRQYF. The CDR3 coding sequence is TGTGCCAGCAGCTGGGAGGGACTAGCGGGAAGGCAGTACTTC.

The chain joins TRBV3-1 (or the pseudogene TRBV3-2) to TRBJ1-2, with 8 bases lining up with TRBD1. Trimming at V came to 1 base and at J to 6 bases, leaving 4 bases not matched to a gene. This CDR3 has 14 amino acids. Germline V CDR1 and CDR2: LGHDT, YNNKEL (reference sequence). The CDR3 sequence: CASSQGRGRNGYTF. In DNA form, the CDR3 reads TGTGCCAGCAGCCAAGGCAGGGGGCGGAATGGCTACACCTTC.

This chain uses TRBV7-2 with TRBJ1-3; perhaps TRBD1 as D (6 bases). V was pared by 1 base and J by 7 bases, with 14 bases between. The germline CDR1 and CDR2 sequences are SGHTA and FQGNSA. The CDR3 covers 15 residues. The CDR3 here is CASSLVVQGGNTIYF. DNA of the CDR3: TGTGCCAGCAGCTTAGTTGTACAGGGTGGGAACACCATATATTTT.

V gene TRBV6-6 combines with J gene TRBJ2-1, with D maybe TRBD2 (5 bases). The CDR3 covers 16 residues. Trimming left V 3 bases short and J 6 bases short, with 18 bases between. CDR1 is MNHNY, CDR2 SVGAGI, per germline (reference sequence). CDR3 bases: TGTGCCAGCAGTTATCCAGGAGGCGAGCGCGTCAATGAGCAGTTCTTC. Translating gives CASSYPGGERVNEQFF.

V gene TRBV5-6 combines with J gene TRBJ1-2; D gene uncertain. The CDR3 has 14 residues. Trimming removed 0 bases at V and 4 bases at J, with 10 bases between. Germline CDR1 reads SGHDT; CDR2 reads YYEEEE. DNA for the CDR3: TGTGCCAGCAGCTTGGGGGCCTCGAGCTATGGCTACACCTTC. Its protein product is CASSLGASSYGYTF.

This clone was observed once. This rearrangement joins TRBV19 to TRBJ1-5; 7 bases align to TRBD1. The germline V gene has CDR1 LNHDA and CDR2 SQIVND (reference sequence). J lost 0 bases, V lost 5 bases, and 7 bases had no gene match. The CDR3 runs to 16 residues. The CDR3 here is CASSLSGQNSNQPQHF. Written as DNA, the CDR3 is TGTGCCAGTAGTCTTTCGGGACAGAATAGCAATCAGCCCCAGCATTTT.

The CDR3 bases are TGTGCCAGCAGTGGGGACTCCACCGGGGAGCTGTTTTTT. Translation: CASSGDSTGELFF. The gene calls are TRBV2 and TRBJ2-2; TRBD2 might be the D (6 bases). The CDR3 consists of 13 residues. Per germline, CDR1 SNHLY and CDR2 FYNNEI. V was cut by 4 bases and J by 4 bases, with 7 bases left in between.

V usage is TRBV15 and J usage is TRBJ1-2; 8 nucleotides agree with TRBD1. The CDR3 loop spans 17 amino acids. Germline assignment: CDR1 LNHNV and CDR2 YYDKDF (reference sequence). V shed 0 bases and J 0 bases; nucleotides not matched to a gene: 6. CDR3 protein: CATSRDGQGLSNYGYTF. As DNA, the CDR3 is TGTGCCACCAGCAGAGATGGACAGGGTTTATCTAACTATGGCTACACCTTC.

The chain has TRBV25-1 and TRBJ2-1, with 10 bases aligning to TRBD2. With V trimmed by 3 bases and J by 8 bases, 13 bases remained unmatched. Germline values: CDR1 MGHDK, CDR2 SYGVNS. The CDR3 length is 17 residues. CDR3 sequence (DNA): TGTGCCAGCAGTGAGGGAAAGCGGGGGGGCCGTAGGGATGAGCAGTTCTTC. Its translation: CASSEGKRGGRRDEQFF.

CDR3 bases: TGTGCCAGCAGCTCATCTACGGGACAGTATTACTTC. It encodes CASSSSTGQYYF. The chain uses TRBV7-2 and TRBJ2-7, with 7 positions matching TRBD1. This CDR3 contains 12 residues. The V segment lost 4 bases and the J segment 13 bases; nucleotides outside the gene matches: 10. CDR1 SGHTA and CDR2 FQGNSA come from the germline V gene.

The chain has TRBV5-1 and TRBJ2-7, with 7 bases fitting TRBD1. Germline CDR1 SGHRS, CDR2 YFSETQ. The CDR3 totals 15 residues. After removal of 4 bases from V and 3 bases from J, the junction contained 10 bases not matched to a gene. As DNA, the CDR3 is TGCGCCAGCAGCCTTATGGGACAGATCATCTACGAGCAGTACTTC. Its translation is CASSLMGQIIYEQYF.

About this clone itself: The identical CDR3 is also encoded by other nucleotide sequences in the sample. The chain links TRBV27 to TRBJ2-7, with D tentatively TRBD1 (5 bases). CDR1 and CDR2 (germline): MNHEY, SMNVEV (reference sequence). This CDR3 is built from 13 residues. The V and J ends lost 1 base and 3 bases respectively, with 7 bases between them. The CDR3: CASSLWGGYEQYF. CDR3 nucleotides: TGTGCCAGCAGTTTATGGGGCGGCTACGAGCAGTACTTC.

This sequence joins TRBV3-1 (or the pseudogene TRBV3-2) and TRBJ1-6, with 10 nucleotides matching TRBD1. Germline lookup yields CDR1 LGHDT and CDR2 YNNKEL (reference sequence). This CDR3 has 16 residues. V lost 5 bases to trimming and J lost 6 bases; unmatched junction nucleotides: 7. CDR3 amino acids: CASSARWTGGNSPLHF. In DNA, the CDR3 is TGTGCCAGCAGCGCCCGTTGGACAGGGGGTAATTCACCCCTCCACTTT.